A selection of T cell receptor beta chains follows, all from one sample in a study of T cell repertoires in aging, cancer and after chemotherapy. TCRdb ran MiXCR on the multiplex PCR reads and lists one entry per CDR3 protein. Here the sample spans thousands of distinct CDR3 sequences, 50% being singletons. What was sequenced was blood. The receptors come from a human donor with a solid tumor. The CDR3 runs from the conserved cysteine through the conserved F or W. D genes are given only for firm matches. Rows give clone size only sometimes, using once, few, many, or a class for an expanded clone.

TRBJ1-2	-	TRBV4-2	-	TGTGCCAGCAGCCAAGATAGGGCCAGAAACTATGGCTACACCTTC	CASSQDRARNYGYTF
TRBJ2-3	TRBD2	TRBV12-3/TRBV12-4	-	TGTGCCAGCAGCTCCCCTAGCGGGGGTTTCACAGATACGCAGTATTTT	CASSSPSGGFTDTQYF
TRBJ2-2	-	TRBV6-5	few	TGTGCCAGCAGTTACGGACTACCACACACCGGGGAGCTGTTTTTT	CASSYGLPHTGELFF
TRBJ2-1	TRBD2	TRBV20-1	-	TGCAGTGCTGACCCCGGGACGGGGGGTTCCAATGAGCAGTTCTTC	CSADPGTGGSNEQFF
TRBJ1-5	TRBD1	TRBV6-5	large	TGTGCCAGCAGTCGGACAGGGTGGAATCAGCCCCAGCATTTT	CASSRTGWNQPQHF
TRBJ1-2	-	TRBV20-1	few	TGCAGTGCTAGAATCGGGAACGGGGTCGGCTACACCTTC	CSARIGNGVGYTF
TRBJ2-7	TRBD1	TRBV7-2	-	TGTGCCAGCAGCTACGCGGGACAGGGCGGGGAGTACTTC	CASSYAGQGGEYF
TRBJ1-2	TRBD1	TRBV20-1	-	TGCAGTGCTAGAGGAGTTCGGACAGGGGTAGCTAACTATGGCTACACCTTC	CSARGVRTGVANYGYTF
TRBJ1-2	-	TRBV6-5	few	TGTGCCAGCAGTTACGGGGACTCCCGGTCCCTCGAGGGCTACACCTTC	CASSYGDSRSLEGYTF
TRBJ2-1	-	TRBV6-5	-	TGTGCCAGCTTGGAGGGGGGGCCCTATGAGCAGTTCTTC	CASLEGGPYEQFF
TRBJ1-5	-	TRBV12-3/TRBV12-4	-	TGTGCCAGCAGAGGGGAAGATCAGCCCCAGCATTTT	CASRGEDQPQHF
TRBJ1-3	-	TRBV27	-	TGTGCCAGCAGTTTATCGCGGGCGGCGGGAAACACCATATATTTT	CASSLSRAAGNTIYF
TRBJ2-1	-	TRBV7-9	-	TGTGCCAGCAGCTTAGCGGGGAATAGCGGTGAGCAGTTCTTC	CASSLAGNSGEQFF
TRBJ2-3	TRBD2	TRBV11-2	-	TGTGCCAGCAGCTTAGAGGGGGGGAGCACAGATACGCAGTATTTT	CASSLEGGSTDTQYF
TRBJ1-5	-	TRBV7-2	few	TGTGCCAGCAGCCCAGTTTACAATCAGCCCCAGCATTTT	CASSPVYNQPQHF
TRBJ1-2	TRBD1	TRBV6-6	-	TGTGCCAGCAGTTACTCTAGGACAGGGGGCTACACCTTC	CASSYSRTGGYTF
TRBJ1-2	-	TRBV29-1	few	TGCAGCGGGACAGTTTCGAACTATGGCTACACCTTC	CSGTVSNYGYTF
TRBJ1-3	TRBD1	TRBV6-1	-	TGTGCCAGCATCAGACAGGGCGATATATATTTT	CASIRQGDIYF
TRBJ1-5	-	TRBV30	-	TGTGCCTGGAGTGACGGGGGGGATCAGCCCCAGCATTTT	CAWSDGGDQPQHF
TRBJ1-4	TRBD1	TRBV20-1	-	TGCAGTGCTTATCAGGGGGGCGTTAATGAAAAACTGTTTTTT	CSAYQGGVNEKLFF
TRBJ1-2	TRBD1	TRBV27	few	TGTGCCAGCAGTTCCGGGACAGGGGGCGCTGGCTACACCTTC	CASSSGTGGAGYTF
TRBJ1-1	-	TRBV29-1	-	TGCAGCGTTGTGCCCAGGGCCTTGAACACTGAAGCTTTCTTT	CSVVPRALNTEAFF
TRBJ1-5	TRBD1	TRBV4-1	-	TGCGCCAGCAGCCTGACAGGGGCCGGGAATCAGCCCCAGCATTTT	CASSLTGAGNQPQHF
TRBJ2-7	-	TRBV7-2	once	TGTGCCAGCAGCTTCTTGTCCGAGCAGTACTTC	CASSFLSEQYF
TRBJ2-5	-	TRBV15	-	TGTGCCACCAGCGGGCTGGAGGCCCAGTACTTC	CATSGLEAQYF
TRBJ1-1	-	TRBV12-3/TRBV12-4	-	TGTGCTAGTGGTTTGGTAATTACGGCCCGGACTCCGAACACTGAAGCTTTCTTT	CASGLVITARTPNTEAFF
TRBJ1-2	TRBD1	TRBV5-1	few	TGCGCCAGCAGCCCTGGGACAGGCCAAGGCTACACCTTC	CASSPGTGQGYTF
TRBJ1-4	-	TRBV20-1	once	TGCAGTGCTAGACTTCCGGGAGGCACAAATGAAAAACTGTTTTTT	CSARLPGGTNEKLFF
TRBJ2-3	-	TRBV6-5	-	TGTGCCAGCCGAGACCCAACGAATACGCAGTATTTT	CASRDPTNTQYF
TRBJ1-6	TRBD1	TRBV12-3/TRBV12-4	-	TGTGCCAGCAGTTTTAGGTTCGACAGGGATGATTCACCCCTCCACTTT	CASSFRFDRDDSPLHF
TRBJ2-5	-	TRBV7-6	-	TGTGCCAGCAGCCCCTCCGTTGCCGGGGAGACCCAGTACTTC	CASSPSVAGETQYF
TRBJ2-1	-	TRBV12-3/TRBV12-4	-	TGTGCCAGCTCCAGGTGGGGCAATGAGCAGTTCTTC	CASSRWGNEQFF
TRBJ1-2	-	TRBV5-6	few	TGTGCCAGCAGCTCGGGACACAACTATGGCTACACCTTC	CASSSGHNYGYTF
TRBJ1-6	-	TRBV18	-	TGTGCCAGCTCACCGCGAGACAAGAATTCACCCCTCCACTTT	CASSPRDKNSPLHF
TRBJ1-2	TRBD1	TRBV6-6	-	TGTGCCAGCAGTCTCCGAGGACAGGGGTATGGCTACACCTTC	CASSLRGQGYGYTF
TRBJ2-7	-	TRBV6-1	-	TGTGCCAGCAGTGAAGAACCTAGGTCCTACGAGCAGTACTTC	CASSEEPRSYEQYF
TRBJ2-1	TRBD1	TRBV7-6	-	TGTGCCAGCAGCAAGACAGGGGAAGGGTACAATGAGCAGTTCTTC	CASSKTGEGYNEQFF
TRBJ1-4	-	TRBV30	-	TGTGCCTGGGGCAGGGGTGGAAGAAATGAAAAACTGTTTTTT	CAWGRGGRNEKLFF
TRBJ1-5	-	TRBV25-1	-	TGTGCCAGCAGGGAGGGGAATCAGCCCCAGCATTTT	CASREGNQPQHF
TRBJ1-3	TRBD1	TRBV12-3/TRBV12-4	-	TGTGCCAGCAGTTTATTGGGACAGGGGCCCCTGGGCACCATATATTTT	CASSLLGQGPLGTIYF
TRBJ1-2	-	TRBV6-5	few	TGTGCCAGCAGTGTGGACGCCTACTATGGCTACACCTTC	CASSVDAYYGYTF
TRBJ1-1	-	TRBV9	-	TGTGCCAGCAGCGTGGGAGACACAGGTCCGAACACTGAAGCTTTCTTT	CASSVGDTGPNTEAFF
TRBJ1-2	-	TRBV6-2/TRBV6-3	-	TGTGCCAGCAGTTACTCCATCTATGGCTACACCTTC	CASSYSIYGYTF
TRBJ2-3	TRBD2	TRBV7-9	-	TGTGCCAGCAGCCCGCGGGACTGGGACTACACAGATACGCAGTATTTT	CASSPRDWDYTDTQYF
TRBJ1-2	-	TRBV20-1	few	TGCAGTGCGGCGACAACCACTAACTATGGCTACACCTTC	CSAATTTNYGYTF
TRBJ1-6	-	TRBV12-3/TRBV12-4	-	TGTGCCAGCAGTTTAAAGGATTCACCCCTCCACTTT	CASSLKDSPLHF
TRBJ1-2	-	TRBV5-6	-	TGTGCCAGCAGCCCAGGGGACGGCATGGGTGGCTACACCTTC	CASSPGDGMGGYTF